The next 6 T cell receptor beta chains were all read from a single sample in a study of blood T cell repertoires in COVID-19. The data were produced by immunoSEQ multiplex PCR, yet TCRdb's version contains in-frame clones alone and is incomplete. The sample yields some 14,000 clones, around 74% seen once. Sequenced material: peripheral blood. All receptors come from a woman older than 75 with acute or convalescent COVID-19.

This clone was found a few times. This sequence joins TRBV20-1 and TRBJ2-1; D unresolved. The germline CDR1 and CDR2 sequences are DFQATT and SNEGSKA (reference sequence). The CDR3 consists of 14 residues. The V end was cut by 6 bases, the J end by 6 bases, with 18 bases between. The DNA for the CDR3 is TGCAGTGCCAGTAGAGATACCGCTAGCAATGAGCAGTTCTTC. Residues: CSASRDTASNEQFF.

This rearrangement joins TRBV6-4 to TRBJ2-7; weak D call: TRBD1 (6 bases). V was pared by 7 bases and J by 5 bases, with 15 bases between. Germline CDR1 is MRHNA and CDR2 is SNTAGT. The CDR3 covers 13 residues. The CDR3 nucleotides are TGTGCCAGCAACCGCTTGGACAGAAACGAGCAGTACTTC. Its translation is CASNRLDRNEQYF.

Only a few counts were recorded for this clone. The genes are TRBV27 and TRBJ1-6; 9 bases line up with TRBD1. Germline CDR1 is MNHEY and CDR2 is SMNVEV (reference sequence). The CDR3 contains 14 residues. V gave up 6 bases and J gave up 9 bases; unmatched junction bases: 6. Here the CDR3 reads CASRRTGGVSPLHF. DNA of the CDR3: TGTGCCAGCAGACGAACAGGGGGCGTTTCACCCCTCCACTTT.

The CDR3 DNA reads TGCGCCAGCAGCTTCAGGGCGACGGGACTAACAACAGATACGCAGTATTTT. This translates into CASSFRATGLTTDTQYF. J is TRBJ2-3 and V is TRBV5-1, with 7 bases matching TRBD2. The CDR3 spans 17 residues. CDR1 SGHRS and CDR2 YFSETQ come from the germline V gene. V was pared by 2 bases and J by 3 bases, with 12 bases of the junction left unmatched.

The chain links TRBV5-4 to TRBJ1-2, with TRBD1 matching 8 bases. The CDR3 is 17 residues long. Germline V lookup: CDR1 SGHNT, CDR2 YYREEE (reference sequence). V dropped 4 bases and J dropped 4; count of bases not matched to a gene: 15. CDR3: CASSLQGGNLWGYGYTF. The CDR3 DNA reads TGTGCCAGCAGCCTACAGGGGGGAAACCTATGGGGCTATGGCTACACCTTC.

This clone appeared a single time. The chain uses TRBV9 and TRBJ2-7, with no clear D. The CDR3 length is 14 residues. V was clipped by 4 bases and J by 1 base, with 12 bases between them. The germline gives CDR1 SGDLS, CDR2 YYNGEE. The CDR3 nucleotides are TGTGCCAGCAGCCCTAGTCCCTCTTCCTACGAGCAGTACTTC. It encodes CASSPSPSSYEQYF.